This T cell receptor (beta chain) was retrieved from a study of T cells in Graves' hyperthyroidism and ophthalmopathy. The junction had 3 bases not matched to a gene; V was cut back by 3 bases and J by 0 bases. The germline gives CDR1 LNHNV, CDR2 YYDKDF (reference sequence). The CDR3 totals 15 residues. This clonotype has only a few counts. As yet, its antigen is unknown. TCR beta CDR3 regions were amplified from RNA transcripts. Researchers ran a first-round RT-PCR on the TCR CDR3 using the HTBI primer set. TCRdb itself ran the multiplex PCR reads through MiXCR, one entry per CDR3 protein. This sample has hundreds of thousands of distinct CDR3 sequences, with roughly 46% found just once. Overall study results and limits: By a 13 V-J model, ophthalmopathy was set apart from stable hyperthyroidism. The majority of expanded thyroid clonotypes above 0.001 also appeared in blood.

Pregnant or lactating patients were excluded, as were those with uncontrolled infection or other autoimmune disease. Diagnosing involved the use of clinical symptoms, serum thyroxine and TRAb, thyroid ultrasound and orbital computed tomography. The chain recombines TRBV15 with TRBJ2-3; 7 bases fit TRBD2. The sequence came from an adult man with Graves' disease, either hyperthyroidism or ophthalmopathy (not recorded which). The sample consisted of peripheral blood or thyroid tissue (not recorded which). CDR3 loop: CATSSSAGSTDTQYF. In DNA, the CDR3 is TGTGCCACCAGCAGTTCAGCGGGGAGCACAGATACGCAGTATTTT.